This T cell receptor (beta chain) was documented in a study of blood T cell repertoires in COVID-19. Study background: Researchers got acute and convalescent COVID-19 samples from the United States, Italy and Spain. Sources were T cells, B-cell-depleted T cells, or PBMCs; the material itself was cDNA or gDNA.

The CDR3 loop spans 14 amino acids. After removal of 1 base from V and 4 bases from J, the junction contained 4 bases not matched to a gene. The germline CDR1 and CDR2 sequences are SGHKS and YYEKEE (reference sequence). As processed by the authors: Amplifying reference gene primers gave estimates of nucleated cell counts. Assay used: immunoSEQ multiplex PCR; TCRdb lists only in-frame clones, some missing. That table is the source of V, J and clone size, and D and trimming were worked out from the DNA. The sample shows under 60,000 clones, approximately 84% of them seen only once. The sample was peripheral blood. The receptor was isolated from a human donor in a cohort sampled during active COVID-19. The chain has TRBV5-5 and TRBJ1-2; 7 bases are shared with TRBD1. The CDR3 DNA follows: TGTGCCAGCAGCTTGAACAGGGGTAGCTATGGCTACACCTTC. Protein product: CASSLNRGSYGYTF.